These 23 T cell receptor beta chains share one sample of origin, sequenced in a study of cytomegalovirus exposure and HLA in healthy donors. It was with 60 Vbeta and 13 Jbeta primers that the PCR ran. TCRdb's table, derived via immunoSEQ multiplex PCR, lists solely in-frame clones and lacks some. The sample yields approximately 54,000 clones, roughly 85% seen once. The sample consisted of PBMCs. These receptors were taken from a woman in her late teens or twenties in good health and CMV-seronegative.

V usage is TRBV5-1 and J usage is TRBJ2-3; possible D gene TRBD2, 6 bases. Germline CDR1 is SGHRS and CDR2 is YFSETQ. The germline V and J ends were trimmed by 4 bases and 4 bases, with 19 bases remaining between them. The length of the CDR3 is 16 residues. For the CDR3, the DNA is TGCGCCAGCAGCGCGAGAAGACCGGGACTTTCAGATACGCAGTATTTT. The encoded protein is CASSARRPGLSDTQYF.

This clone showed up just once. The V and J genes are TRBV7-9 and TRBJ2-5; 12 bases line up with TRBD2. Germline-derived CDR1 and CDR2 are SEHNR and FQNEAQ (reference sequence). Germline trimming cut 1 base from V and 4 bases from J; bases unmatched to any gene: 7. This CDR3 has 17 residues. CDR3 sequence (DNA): TGTGCCAGCAGCTTAGATGCTAGCGGGAGGGCCAGAGAGACCCAGTACTTC. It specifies CASSLDASGRARETQYF.

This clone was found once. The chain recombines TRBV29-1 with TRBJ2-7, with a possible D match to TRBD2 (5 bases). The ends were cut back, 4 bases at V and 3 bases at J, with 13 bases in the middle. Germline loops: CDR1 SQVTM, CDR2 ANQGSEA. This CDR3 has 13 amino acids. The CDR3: CSVVLADSYEQYF. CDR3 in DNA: TGCAGCGTTGTTCTAGCAGATAGCTACGAGCAGTACTTC.

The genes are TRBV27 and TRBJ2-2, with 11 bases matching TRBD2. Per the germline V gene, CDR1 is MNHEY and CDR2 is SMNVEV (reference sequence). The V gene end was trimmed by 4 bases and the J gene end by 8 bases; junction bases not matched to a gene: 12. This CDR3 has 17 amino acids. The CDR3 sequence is CASSSPLTSGSPGELFF. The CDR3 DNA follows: TGTGCCAGCAGTTCACCACTTACTAGCGGGAGCCCGGGGGAGCTGTTTTTT.

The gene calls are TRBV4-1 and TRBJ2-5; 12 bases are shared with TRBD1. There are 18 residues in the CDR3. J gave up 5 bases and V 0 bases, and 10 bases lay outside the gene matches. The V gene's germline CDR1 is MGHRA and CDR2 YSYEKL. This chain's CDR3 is CASSQDVGGQGARETQYF. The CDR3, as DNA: TGCGCCAGCAGCCAAGATGTAGGGGGACAGGGGGCTAGGGAGACCCAGTACTTC.

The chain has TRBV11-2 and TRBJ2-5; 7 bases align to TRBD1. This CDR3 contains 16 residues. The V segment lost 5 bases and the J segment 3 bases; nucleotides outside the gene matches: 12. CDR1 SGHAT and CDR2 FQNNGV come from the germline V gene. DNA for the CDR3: TGTGCCAGCAGCCCACTGAACTCCGGGACAGAAGAGACCCAGTACTTC. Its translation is CASSPLNSGTEETQYF.

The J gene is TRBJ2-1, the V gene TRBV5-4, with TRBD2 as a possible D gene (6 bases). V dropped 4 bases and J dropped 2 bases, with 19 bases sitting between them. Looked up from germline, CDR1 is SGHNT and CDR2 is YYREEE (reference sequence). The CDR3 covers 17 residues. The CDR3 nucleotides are TGTGCCAGCAGCCCGGAAGGGGTCGGGAGTACCTACAATGAGCAGTTCTTC. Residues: CASSPEGVGSTYNEQFF.

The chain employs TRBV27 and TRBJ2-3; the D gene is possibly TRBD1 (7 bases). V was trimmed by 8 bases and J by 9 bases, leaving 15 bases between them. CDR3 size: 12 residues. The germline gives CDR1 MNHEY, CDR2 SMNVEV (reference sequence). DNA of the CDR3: TGTGCCAGCCGGAGGACAGGAGGGACGCAGTATTTT. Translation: CASRRTGGTQYF.

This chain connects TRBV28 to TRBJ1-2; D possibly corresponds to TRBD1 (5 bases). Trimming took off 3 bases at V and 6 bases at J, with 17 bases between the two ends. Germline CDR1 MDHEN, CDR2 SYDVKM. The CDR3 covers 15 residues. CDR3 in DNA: TGTGCCAGCAGTTTGACCAGTCTTCTAGGGGATGGCTACACCTTC. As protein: CASSLTSLLGDGYTF.

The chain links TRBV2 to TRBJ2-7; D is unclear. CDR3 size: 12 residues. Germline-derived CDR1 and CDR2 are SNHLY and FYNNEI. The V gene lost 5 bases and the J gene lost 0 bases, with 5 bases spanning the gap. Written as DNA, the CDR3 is TGTGCCAGCAGTCGGGTCTCCTACGAGCAGTACTTC. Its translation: CASSRVSYEQYF. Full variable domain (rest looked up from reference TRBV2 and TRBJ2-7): EPEVTQTPSHQVTQMGQEVILRCVPISNHLYFYWYRQILGQKVEFLVSFYNNEISEKSEIFDDQFSVERPDGSNFTLKIRSTKLEDSAMYFCASSRVSYEQYFGPGTRLTVT.

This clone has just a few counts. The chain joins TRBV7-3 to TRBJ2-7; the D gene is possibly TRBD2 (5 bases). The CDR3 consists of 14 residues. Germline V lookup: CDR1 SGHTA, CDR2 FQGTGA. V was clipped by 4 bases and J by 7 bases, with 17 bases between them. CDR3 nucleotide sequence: TGTGCCAGCAGCTCACCAGGAGCTCCGGGGGAGCAGTACTTC. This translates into CASSSPGAPGEQYF.

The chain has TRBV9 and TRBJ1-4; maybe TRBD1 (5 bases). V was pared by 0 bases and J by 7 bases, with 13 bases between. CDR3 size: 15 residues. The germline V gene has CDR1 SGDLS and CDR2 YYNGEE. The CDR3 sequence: CASSVGGGTGEKLFF. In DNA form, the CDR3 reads TGTGCCAGCAGCGTAGGTGGGGGGACGGGTGAAAAACTGTTTTTT.

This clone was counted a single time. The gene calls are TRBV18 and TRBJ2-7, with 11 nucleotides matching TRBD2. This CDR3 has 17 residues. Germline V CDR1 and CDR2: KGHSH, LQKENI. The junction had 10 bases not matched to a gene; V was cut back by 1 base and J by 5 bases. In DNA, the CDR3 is TGTGCCAGCTCACCACAGTCTAGCGGGAGGTTGTACGACGAGCAGTACTTC. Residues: CASSPQSSGRLYDEQYF.

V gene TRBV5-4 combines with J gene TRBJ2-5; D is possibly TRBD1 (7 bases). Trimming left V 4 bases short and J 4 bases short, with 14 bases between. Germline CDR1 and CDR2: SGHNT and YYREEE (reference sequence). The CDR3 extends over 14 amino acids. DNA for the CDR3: TGTGCCAGCAGCATATACAGGGGAGGAGAGACCCAGTACTTC. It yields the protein CASSIYRGGETQYF. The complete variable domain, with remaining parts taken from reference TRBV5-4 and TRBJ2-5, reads ETGVTQSPTHLIKTRGQQVTLRCSSQSGHNTVSWYQQALGQGPQFIFQYYREEENGRGNFPPRFSGLQFPNYSSELNVNALELDDSALYLCASSIYRGGETQYFGPGTRLLVL.

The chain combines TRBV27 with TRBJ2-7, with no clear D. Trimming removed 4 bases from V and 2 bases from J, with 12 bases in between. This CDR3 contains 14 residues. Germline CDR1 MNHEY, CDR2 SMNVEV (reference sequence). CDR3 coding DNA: TGTGCCAGCAGTTCGATGCGTCCCACCTACGAGCAGTACTTC. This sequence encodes CASSSMRPTYEQYF.

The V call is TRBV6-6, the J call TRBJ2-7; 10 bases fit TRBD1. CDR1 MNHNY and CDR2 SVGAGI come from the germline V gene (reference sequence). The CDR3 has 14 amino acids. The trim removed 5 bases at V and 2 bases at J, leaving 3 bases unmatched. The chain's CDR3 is CASSDDRGPYEQYF. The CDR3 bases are TGTGCCAGCAGTGACGACAGGGGGCCCTACGAGCAGTACTTC.

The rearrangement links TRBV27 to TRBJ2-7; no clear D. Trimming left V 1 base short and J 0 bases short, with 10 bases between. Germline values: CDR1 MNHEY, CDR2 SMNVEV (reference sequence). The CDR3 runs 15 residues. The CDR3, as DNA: TGTGCCAGCAGTTTATTTAGGAGTGTCTCCTACGAGCAGTACTTC. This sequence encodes CASSLFRSVSYEQYF.

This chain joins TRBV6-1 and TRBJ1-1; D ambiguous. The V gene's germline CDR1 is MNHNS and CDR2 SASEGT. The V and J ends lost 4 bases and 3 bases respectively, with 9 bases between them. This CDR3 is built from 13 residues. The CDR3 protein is CASSVLMYTEAFF. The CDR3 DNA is TGTGCCAGCAGTGTTCTAATGTACACTGAAGCTTTCTTT.

CDR3 bases: TGTGCCAGTAGTATAATGAGGGGACAGAGCTCCTACAATGAGCAGTTCTTC. Translation gives CASSIMRGQSSYNEQFF. The chain combines TRBV19 with TRBJ2-1, with 7 bases aligning to TRBD1. The CDR3 loop spans 17 amino acids. CDR1 is LNHDA, CDR2 SQIVND, per germline (reference sequence). The junction had 7 bases not matched to a gene; V was cut back by 2 bases and J by 0 bases.

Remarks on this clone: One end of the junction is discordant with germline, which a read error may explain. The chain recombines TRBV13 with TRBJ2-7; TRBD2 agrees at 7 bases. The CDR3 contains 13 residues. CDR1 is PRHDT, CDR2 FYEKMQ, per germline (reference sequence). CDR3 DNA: TGTGCCAGCAGCCCGGGACTATCTCCTAGGGAAGCCTTC. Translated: CASSPGLSPREAF.

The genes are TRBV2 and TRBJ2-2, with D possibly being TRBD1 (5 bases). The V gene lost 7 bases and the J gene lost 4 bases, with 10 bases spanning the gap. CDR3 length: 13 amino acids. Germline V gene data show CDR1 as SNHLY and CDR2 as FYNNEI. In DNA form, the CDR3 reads TGTGCCAGCAATCCCACAGGCACCGGGGAGCTGTTTTTT. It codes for CASNPTGTGELFF.

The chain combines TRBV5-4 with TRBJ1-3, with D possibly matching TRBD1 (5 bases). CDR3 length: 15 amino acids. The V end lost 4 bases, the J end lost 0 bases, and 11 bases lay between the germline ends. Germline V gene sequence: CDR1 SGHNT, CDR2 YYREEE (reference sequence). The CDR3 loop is CASSPTGSSGNTIYF. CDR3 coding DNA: TGTGCCAGCAGCCCCACAGGTAGCTCTGGAAACACCATATATTTT.

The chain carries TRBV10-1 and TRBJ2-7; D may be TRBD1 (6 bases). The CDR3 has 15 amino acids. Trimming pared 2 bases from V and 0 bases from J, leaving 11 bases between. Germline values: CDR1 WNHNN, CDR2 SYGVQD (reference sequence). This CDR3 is CASSEGGFGSYEQYF. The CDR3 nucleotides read TGCGCCAGCAGTGAGGGGGGCTTCGGCTCCTACGAGCAGTACTTC.